This TCR beta chain came from a study of radiation and T cells in renal cell carcinoma. The sample's time point: blood 4 weeks post-SBRT, at nephrectomy. Indicated treatment: 15 Gy SBRT to primary tumor, nephrectomy 4 weeks later. Data came from immunoSEQ multiplex PCR; TCRdb stores just in-frame clones and leaves some out. Of tens of thousands of clones in the sample, approximately 86% were seen once. The V and J ends lost 0 bases and 0 bases respectively, with 5 bases between them. Germline-derived CDR1 and CDR2 are SGHTA and FQGNSA. CDR3 size: 14 residues. The TCR originated in a man in his fifties or sixties with renal cell carcinoma. The chain employs TRBV7-2 and TRBJ2-5; no clear D. Sequenced here: blood, sampled from a patient whose treatment included radiotherapy and nephrectomy. CDR3 coding DNA: TGTGCCAGCAGCTTAGCAGGAAACCAAGAGACCCAGTACTTC. Translation: CASSLAGNQETQYF.